The entry below describes one TCR beta chain. Its target antigen remains unknown. One base away there is no much larger clone; base qualities are not given. These data originate in a study of shared clonotypes between healthy human individuals (TCRdb year 2020). As for the study more broadly: A few men and two women, aged 18 to 49 years, made up the cohort. For each donor, three plates each were used for CD4 naive and CD4 memory, two plates were used for CD8 naive, and one plate was used for CD8 memory. The study deeply sequenced blood TCR repertoires of several healthy adults to estimate repertoire size and the extent of clonotype sharing between individuals. To increase sequencing depth and limit assay-specific biases, different laboratories used diverse techniques to prepare libraries and sequence TCR repertoires. Between about 0.9 and 10 billion PBMCs per donor were obtained by leukapheresis.

Results the study describes overall, beyond this receptor: Estimated clonotype richness was generally larger for naive than for memory subsets. Compared with non-shared clonotypes, the clonotypes found in all four sorted-subset donors had higher generation probabilities. Even with the large sequencing depth, rarefaction of the sorted-subset datasets indicated that sequencing was incomplete. Based on pairwise subsampling, the degree of clonotype sharing among donors was expected to be affected by sequencing depth. When a handful of donors were compared, the shared fraction of clonotypes was roughly 5% for naive CD4, approximately 3.5% for naive CD8, about 2.5% for memory CD4, and less than 0.5% for memory CD8. The genetic and exposure-history diversity represented was limited by the small number of donors. Only blood was sampled, and tissue TCR repertoires likely differ from those in blood.

TCR CDR3 regions were amplified from genomic DNA by multiplex PCR using the deep immunoSEQ assay. For each cell subset, the extracted genomic DNA was distributed evenly across all wells of several immunoSEQ 96-well plates, and each plate served as one replicate. Each replicate PCR for sorted subsets received about 180 ng genomic DNA, equal to some 32,000 T cell genomes. The purified libraries were quantified using a Qubit 3.0 fluorometer, sized with a Bioanalyzer 2100, and then quantified again using the KAPA Library Quantification kit. Each immunoSEQ 96-well plate was sequenced on its own single-read 150-cycle Illumina NextSeq 550 flow cell. The published analysis was carried out like this. The immunoSEQ output contained only junctional sequences without quality scores, so filtering could not match that applied to full-length reads. Sequences were annotated with PyIR, a Python wrapper for IgBLAST v1.9, and V/J genes and CDR3 were assigned using IMGT germline references. Any read was removed if the V/J assignment was weak (E-value above 1e-6), the CDR3 was missing, or the read contained stop codons, out-of-frame junctions, or ambiguous translated residues. A V3J clonotype was defined by an identical inferred V gene, J gene, and CDR3 amino acid sequence. Percentage overlap between repertoires was computed as shared unique clonotypes divided by the size of the smaller repertoire. RTK rarefaction, the Chao1 estimator, and Recon v2.1 estimates of unobserved clonotypes were used to assess repertoire richness. For all TCRbeta clonotypes obtained by the gDNA method from a few donors, generation probabilities were computed with OLGA. Held by TCRdb, this immuneACCESS table contains in-frame sequences only and omits some clones. Under half of the omission traces to an unresolved V gene where checked; the cause of the rest is unknown. From that table come the V and J calls and clone size; the DNA was used to work out D and trimming. This sample holds 2 million to 3 million clones; 90% to 95% were observed only once. The ten largest clones capture 0.36% of the sample.

Donors were healthy HIV-negative adults with no recently reported acute infections or vaccinations. All donors were Caucasian adults living in Nashville, Tennessee, USA. CD4+ T cells were enriched by magnetic negative selection, after which naive cells were positively selected on CD45RA and the negative fraction was taken as the memory subset. Blood was obtained by leukapheresis, after which PBMCs were separated by Ficoll-Histopaque density gradient centrifugation and cryopreserved in liquid nitrogen vapor phase. Analytical flow cytometry was used to check the purity and quantity of every magnetically sorted T cell population. Genomic DNA was isolated from every sorted fraction and measured by UV absorbance on a Nanodrop 2000c. Based on the germline V gene (reference sequence), the CDR1 and CDR2 sequences are SGHNT and YYREEE. From cysteine to phenylalanine, the CDR3 is 14 amino acids long. This entry keeps only the CDR3 DNA: 42 bases, framed from base 1. V and J are truncated by 0 bases and 5 bases respectively, leaving an intervening sequence of 11 bases.

The sequencing input was naive CD4+ T cells from PBMCs. The cell subset or site label for this specimen denotes: CD45RA+ positively selected. The TCR sequence derives from a man younger than 30 in good health. Some clones in this sample may be carry-over from other donors' samples. The chain couples TRBV5-4 to TRBJ2-5; TRBD1 is possibly the D segment (6 matching bases). Read as DNA, the sequence is TGTGCCAGCAGCTTGGCCCTGGGGGCGGAGACCCAGTACTTC. The translation is CASSLALGAETQYF.